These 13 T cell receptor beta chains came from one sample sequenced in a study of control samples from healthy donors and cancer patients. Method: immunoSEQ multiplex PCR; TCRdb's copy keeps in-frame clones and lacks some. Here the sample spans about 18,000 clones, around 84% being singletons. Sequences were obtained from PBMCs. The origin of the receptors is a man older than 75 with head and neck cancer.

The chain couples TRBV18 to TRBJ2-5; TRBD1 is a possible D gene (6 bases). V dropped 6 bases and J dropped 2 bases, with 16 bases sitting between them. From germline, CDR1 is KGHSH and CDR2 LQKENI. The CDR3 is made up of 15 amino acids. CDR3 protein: CASSYQQGLQETQYF. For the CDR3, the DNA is TGTGCCAGCTCTTACCAGCAGGGGTTACAAGAGACCCAGTACTTC.

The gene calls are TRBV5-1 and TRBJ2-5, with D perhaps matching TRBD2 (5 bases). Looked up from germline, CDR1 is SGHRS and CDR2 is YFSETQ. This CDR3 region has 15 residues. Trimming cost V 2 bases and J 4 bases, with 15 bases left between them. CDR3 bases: TGCGCCAGCAGCTTCGTGGGGTTCGGGATAGAGACCCAGTACTTC. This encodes CASSFVGFGIETQYF.

DNA for the CDR3: TGTGCCAGCAGCTTTATTAGCGGGAGGAAGGAAAATGAGCAGTTCTTC. Translation gives CASSFISGRKENEQFF. The chain carries TRBV7-9 and TRBJ2-1; 10 nucleotides match TRBD2. This CDR3 region has 16 residues. V gave up 3 bases and J gave up 7 bases; unmatched junction bases: 9. Germline lookup yields CDR1 SEHNR and CDR2 FQNEAQ (reference sequence).

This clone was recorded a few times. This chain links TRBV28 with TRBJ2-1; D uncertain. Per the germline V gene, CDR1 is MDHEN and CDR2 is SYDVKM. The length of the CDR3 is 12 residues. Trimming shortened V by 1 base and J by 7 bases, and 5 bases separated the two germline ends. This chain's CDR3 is CASSLLHNEQFF. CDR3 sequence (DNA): TGTGCCAGCAGTTTATTACATAATGAGCAGTTCTTC. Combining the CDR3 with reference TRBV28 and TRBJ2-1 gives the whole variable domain DVKVTQSSRYLVKRTGEKVFLECVQDMDHENMFWYRQDPGLGLRLIYFSYDVKMKEKGDIPEGYSVSREKKERFSLILESASTNQTSMYLCASSLLHNEQFFGPGTRLTVL.

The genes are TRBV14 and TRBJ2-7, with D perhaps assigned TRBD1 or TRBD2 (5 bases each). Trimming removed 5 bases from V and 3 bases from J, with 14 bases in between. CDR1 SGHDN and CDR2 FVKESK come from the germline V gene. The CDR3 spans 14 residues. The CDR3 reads CASSTGPVDYEQYF. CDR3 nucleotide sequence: TGTGCCAGCAGCACGGGACCAGTGGACTACGAGCAGTACTTC.

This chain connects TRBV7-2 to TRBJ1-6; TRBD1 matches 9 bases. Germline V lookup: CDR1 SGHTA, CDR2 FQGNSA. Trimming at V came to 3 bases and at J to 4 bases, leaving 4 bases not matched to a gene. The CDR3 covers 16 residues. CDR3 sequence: CASSFSGTGYNSPLHF. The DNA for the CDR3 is TGTGCCAGCAGCTTTTCCGGGACAGGGTATAATTCACCCCTCCACTTT. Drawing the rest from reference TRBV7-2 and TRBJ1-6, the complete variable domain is GAGVSQSPSNKVTEKGKDVELRCDPISGHTALYWYRQSLGQGLEFLIYFQGNSAPDKSGLPSDRFSAERTGGSVSTLTIQRTQQEDSAVYLCASSFSGTGYNSPLHFGNGTRLTVT.

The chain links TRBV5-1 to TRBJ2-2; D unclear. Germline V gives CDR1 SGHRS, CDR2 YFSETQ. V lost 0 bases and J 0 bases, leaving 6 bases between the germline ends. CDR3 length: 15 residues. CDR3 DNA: TGCGCCAGCAGCTTGGACACAGCGAACACCGGGGAGCTGTTTTTT. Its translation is CASSLDTANTGELFF.

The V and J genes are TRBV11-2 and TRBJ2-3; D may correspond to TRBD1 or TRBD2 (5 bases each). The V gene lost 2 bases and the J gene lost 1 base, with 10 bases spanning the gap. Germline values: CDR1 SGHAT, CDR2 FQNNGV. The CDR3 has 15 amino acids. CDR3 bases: TGTGCCAGCAGCTTATTTCGGGGCGGCACAGATACGCAGTATTTT. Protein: CASSLFRGGTDTQYF.

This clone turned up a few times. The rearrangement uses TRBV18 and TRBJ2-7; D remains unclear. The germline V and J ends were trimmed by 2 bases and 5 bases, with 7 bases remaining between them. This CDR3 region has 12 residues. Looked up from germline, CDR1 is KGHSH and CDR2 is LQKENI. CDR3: CASSPAFDEQYF. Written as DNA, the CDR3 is TGTGCCAGCTCACCAGCTTTCGACGAGCAGTACTTC.

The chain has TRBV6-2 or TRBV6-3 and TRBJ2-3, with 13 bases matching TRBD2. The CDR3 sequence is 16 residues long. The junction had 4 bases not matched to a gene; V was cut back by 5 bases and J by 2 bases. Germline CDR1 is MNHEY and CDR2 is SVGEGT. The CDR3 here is CASSPGLAGFTDTQYF. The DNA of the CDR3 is TGTGCCAGCAGTCCGGGACTAGCGGGATTCACAGATACGCAGTATTTT.

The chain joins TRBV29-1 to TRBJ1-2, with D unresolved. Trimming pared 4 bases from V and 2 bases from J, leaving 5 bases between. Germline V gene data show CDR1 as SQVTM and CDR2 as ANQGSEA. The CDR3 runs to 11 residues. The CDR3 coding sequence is TGCAGCGTTGGAAGGAACTATGGCTACACCTTC. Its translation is CSVGRNYGYTF.

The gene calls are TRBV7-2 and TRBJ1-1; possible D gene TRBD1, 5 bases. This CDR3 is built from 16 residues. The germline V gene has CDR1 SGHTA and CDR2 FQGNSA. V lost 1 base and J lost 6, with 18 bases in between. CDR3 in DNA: TGTGCCAGCAGCTTAGATCGAGTGTCGGGGCTGCCTGAAGCTTTCTTT. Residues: CASSLDRVSGLPEAFF.

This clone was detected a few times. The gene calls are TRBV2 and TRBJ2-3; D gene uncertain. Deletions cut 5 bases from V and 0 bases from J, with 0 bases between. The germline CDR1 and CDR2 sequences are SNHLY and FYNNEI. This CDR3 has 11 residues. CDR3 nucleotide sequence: TGTGCCAGCAGTAGCACAGATACGCAGTATTTT. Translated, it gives CASSSTDTQYF.